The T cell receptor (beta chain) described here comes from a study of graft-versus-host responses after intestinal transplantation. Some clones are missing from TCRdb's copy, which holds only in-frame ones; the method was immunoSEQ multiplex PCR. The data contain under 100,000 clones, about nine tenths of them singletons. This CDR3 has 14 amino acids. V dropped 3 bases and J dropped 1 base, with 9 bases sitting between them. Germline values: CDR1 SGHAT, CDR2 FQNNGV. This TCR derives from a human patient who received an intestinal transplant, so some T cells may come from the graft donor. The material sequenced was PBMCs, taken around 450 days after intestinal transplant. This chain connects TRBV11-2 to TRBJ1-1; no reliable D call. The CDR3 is CASSLRVGNTEAFF. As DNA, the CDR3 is TGTGCCAGCAGCTTGAGGGTAGGGAACACTGAAGCTTTCTTT.